This T cell receptor (beta chain) was captured in a study of OX40 agonist ivuxolimab in advanced cancers. Study summary: Every patient in dose escalation had hepatocellular carcinoma, melanoma, renal cell or head and neck cancer.

Trimming took off 2 bases at V and 5 bases at J, with 10 bases between the two ends. The CDR3 runs to 14 residues. Germline values: CDR1 MNHNS, CDR2 SASEGT. Patients who had autoimmune disease history or got systemic immunosuppression were left out. Peripheral blood came from all dose cohorts at three timepoints. The method was immunoSEQ multiplex PCR; TCRdb's version includes in-frame clones alone and lacks a portion of them. Among over 55,000 clones listed, more than 70% were seen once. The receptor comes from an adult with an advanced solid tumor such as melanoma, head and neck, liver or kidney cancer. Material: CD4+ or CD8+ T cells sorted from blood, obtained in a trial of the OX40 agonist ivuxolimab. This chain links TRBV6-1 with TRBJ2-1, with a tentative D call TRBD2 (5 bases). The CDR3 bases are TGTGCCAGCAGTGAATTCCCGGGGAACAATGAGCAGTTCTTC. It encodes CASSEFPGNNEQFF.